This T cell receptor beta chain was recovered during a study of response to subunit inactivated influenza vaccine. Study outcomes and limitations: Every seasonal influenza vaccination brings in few new T cells, the authors suggested.

This clonotype showed up just a few times. Its antigen is undetermined. Using its own MiXCR run on the RT-PCR reads, TCRdb lists one record per CDR3 protein. The data show over 750,000 distinct CDR3 sequences, around 20% seen once. Trimming removed 4 bases from V and 2 bases from J; junction bases left unmatched: 2. The CDR3 totals 15 residues. Per germline, CDR1 SGHTA and CDR2 FQGTGA. This clonotype was sampled from a man aged 45-65 years who received an inactivated influenza vaccine. The material sequenced was PBMCs from blood, taken roughly 5 days after vaccination. The rearrangement links TRBV7-3 to TRBJ2-6, with 7 nucleotides matching TRBD2. CDR3 sequence: CASSSSGTGANVLTF. Written as DNA, the CDR3 is TGTGCCAGCAGCTCGAGCGGGACTGGGGCCAACGTCCTGACTTTC.